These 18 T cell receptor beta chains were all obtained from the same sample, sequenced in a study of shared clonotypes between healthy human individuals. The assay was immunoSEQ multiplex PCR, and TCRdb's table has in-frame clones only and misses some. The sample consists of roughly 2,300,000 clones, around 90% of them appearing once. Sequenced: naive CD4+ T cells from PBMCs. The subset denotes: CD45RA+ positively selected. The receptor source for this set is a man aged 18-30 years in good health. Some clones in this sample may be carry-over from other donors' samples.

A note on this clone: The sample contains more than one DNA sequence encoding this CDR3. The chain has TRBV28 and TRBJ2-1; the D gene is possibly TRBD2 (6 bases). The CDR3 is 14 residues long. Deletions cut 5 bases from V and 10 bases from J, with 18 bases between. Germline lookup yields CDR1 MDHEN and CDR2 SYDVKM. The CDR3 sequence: CASSPGGDGKEQFF. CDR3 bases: TGTGCCAGCAGTCCAGGAGGGGACGGGAAGGAGCAGTTCTTC.

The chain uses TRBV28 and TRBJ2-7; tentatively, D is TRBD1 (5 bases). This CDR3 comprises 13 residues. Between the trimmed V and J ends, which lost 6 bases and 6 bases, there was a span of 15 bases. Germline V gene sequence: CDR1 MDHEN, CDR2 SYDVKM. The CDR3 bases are TGTGCCAGCAGACCAGGGAAACCCCGCGAGCAGTACTTC. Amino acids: CASRPGKPREQYF.

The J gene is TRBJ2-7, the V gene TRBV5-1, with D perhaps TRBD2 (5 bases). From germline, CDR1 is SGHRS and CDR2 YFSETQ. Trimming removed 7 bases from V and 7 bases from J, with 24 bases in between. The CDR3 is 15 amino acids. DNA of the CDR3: TGCGCCAGCGGGGAAGGAGACTTCCCCGGGAAGGAGCAGTACTTC. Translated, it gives CASGEGDFPGKEQYF.

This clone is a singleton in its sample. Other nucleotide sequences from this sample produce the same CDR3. The CDR3 reads CAISEQGNEKLFF. CDR3 coding DNA: TGTGCCATCAGCGAACAGGGAAATGAAAAACTGTTTTTT. This chain uses TRBV10-3 with TRBJ1-4, with a tentative D call TRBD1 (6 bases). V was clipped by 6 bases and J by 5 bases, with 10 bases between them. This CDR3 has 13 residues. The germline CDR1 and CDR2 sequences are ENHRY and SYGVKD.

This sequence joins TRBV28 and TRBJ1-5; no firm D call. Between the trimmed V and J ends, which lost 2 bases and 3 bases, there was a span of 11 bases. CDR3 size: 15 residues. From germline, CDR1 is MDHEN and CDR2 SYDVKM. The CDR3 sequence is CASSLPGYYNQPQHF. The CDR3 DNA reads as TGTGCCAGCAGTTTACCAGGCTACTACAATCAGCCCCAGCATTTT.

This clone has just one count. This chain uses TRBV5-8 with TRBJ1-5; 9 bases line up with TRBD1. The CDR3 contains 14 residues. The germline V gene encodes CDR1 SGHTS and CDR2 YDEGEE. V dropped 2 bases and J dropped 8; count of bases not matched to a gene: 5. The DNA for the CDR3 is TGTGCCAGCAGCTTCCGGGACAGGGCGAAGCCCCAGCATTTT. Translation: CASSFRDRAKPQHF.

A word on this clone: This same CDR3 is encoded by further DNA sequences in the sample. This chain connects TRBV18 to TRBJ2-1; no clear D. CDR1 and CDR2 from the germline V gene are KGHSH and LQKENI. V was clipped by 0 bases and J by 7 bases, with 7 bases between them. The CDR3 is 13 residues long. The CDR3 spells CASSPPSANEQFF. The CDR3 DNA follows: TGTGCCAGCTCACCACCGTCGGCAAATGAGCAGTTCTTC. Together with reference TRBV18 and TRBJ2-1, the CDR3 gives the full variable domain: NAGVMQNPRHLVRRRGQEARLRCSPMKGHSHVYWYRQLPEEGLKFMVYLQKENIIDESGMPKERFSAEFPKEGPSILRIQQVVRGDSAAYFCASSPPSANEQFFGPGTRLTVL.

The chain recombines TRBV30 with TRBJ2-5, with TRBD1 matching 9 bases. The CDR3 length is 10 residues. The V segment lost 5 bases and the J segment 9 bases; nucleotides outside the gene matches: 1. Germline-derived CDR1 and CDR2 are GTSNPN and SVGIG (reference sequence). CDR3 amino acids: CAWGQGPQYF. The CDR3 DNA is TGTGCCTGGGGACAGGGGCCCCAGTACTTC.

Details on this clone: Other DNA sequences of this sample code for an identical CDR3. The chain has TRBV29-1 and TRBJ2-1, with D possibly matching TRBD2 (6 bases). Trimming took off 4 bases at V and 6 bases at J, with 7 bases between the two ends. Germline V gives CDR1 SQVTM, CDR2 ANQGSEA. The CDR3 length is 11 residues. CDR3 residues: CSVGRGNEQFF. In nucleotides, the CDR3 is TGCAGCGTTGGGAGGGGCAATGAGCAGTTCTTC.

CDR3 DNA sequence: TGTGCCACCAGAATCTCTGGGGCCAACGTCCTGACTTTC. Translating gives CATRISGANVLTF. The chain is built from TRBV19 and TRBJ2-6; D is uncertain. The CDR3 runs 13 residues. Germline V gene lookup returns CDR1 LNHDA and CDR2 SQIVND (reference sequence). The V end was cut by 10 bases, the J end by 0 bases, with 7 bases between.

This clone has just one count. CDR3 residues: CASSYSSAGGYEQYF. CDR3 in DNA: TGTGCCAGCAGTTACTCGTCTGCAGGGGGCTACGAGCAGTACTTC. The V and J genes are TRBV6-5 and TRBJ2-7; 7 nucleotides agree with TRBD1. V was clipped by 0 bases and J by 3 bases; unmatched bases: 5. CDR1 MNHEY and CDR2 SVGAGI come from the germline V gene. This CDR3 spans 15 amino acids.

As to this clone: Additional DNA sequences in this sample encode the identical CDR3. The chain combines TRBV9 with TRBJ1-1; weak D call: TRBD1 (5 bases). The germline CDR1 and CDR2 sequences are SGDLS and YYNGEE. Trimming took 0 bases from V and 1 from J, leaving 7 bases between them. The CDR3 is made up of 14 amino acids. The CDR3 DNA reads TGTGCCAGCAGCGTAGGGCAGGGGAACACTGAAGCTTTCTTT. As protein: CASSVGQGNTEAFF. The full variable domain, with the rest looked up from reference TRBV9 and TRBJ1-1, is DSGVTQTPKHLITATGQRVTLRCSPRSGDLSVYWYQQSLDQGLQFLIQYYNGEERAKGNILERFSAQQFPDLHSELNLSSLELGDSALYFCASSVGQGNTEAFFGQGTRLTVV.

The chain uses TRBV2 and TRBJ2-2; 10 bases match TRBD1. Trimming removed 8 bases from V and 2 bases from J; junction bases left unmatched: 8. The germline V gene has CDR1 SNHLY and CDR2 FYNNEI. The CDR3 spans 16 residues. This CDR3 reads CASQVGQGGNTGELFF. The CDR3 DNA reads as TGTGCCAGCCAAGTTGGACAGGGGGGTAACACCGGGGAGCTGTTTTTT.

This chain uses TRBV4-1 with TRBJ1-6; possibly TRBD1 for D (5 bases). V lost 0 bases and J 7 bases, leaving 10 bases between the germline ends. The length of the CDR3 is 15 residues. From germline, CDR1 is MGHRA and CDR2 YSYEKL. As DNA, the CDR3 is TGCGCCAGCAGCCAAGATATGGGGGGGAATTCACCCCTCCACTTT. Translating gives CASSQDMGGNSPLHF.

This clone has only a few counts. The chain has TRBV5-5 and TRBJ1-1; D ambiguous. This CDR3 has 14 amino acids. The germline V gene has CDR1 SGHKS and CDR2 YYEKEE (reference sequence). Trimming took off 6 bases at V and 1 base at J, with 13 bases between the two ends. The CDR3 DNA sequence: TGTGCCAGCAACCTGGACCGACAGAACACTGAAGCTTTCTTT. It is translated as CASNLDRQNTEAFF.

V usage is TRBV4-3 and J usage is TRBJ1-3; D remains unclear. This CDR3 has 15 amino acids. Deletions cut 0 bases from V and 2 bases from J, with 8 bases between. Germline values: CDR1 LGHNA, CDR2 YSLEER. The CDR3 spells CASSQERRPGNTIYF. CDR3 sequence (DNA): TGCGCCAGCAGCCAAGAACGGCGACCTGGAAACACCATATATTTT.

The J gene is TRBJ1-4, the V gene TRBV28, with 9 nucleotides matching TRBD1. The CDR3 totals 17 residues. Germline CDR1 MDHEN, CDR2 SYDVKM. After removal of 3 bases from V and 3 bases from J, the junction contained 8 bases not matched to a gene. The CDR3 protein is CASSLGDRVGANEKLFF. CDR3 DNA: TGTGCCAGCAGTTTGGGGGACAGGGTCGGGGCTAATGAAAAACTGTTTTTT. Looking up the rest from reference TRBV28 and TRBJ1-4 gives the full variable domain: DVKVTQSSRYLVKRTGEKVFLECVQDMDHENMFWYRQDPGLGLRLIYFSYDVKMKEKGDIPEGYSVSREKKERFSLILESASTNQTSMYLCASSLGDRVGANEKLFFGSGTQLSVL.

The CDR3 reads CASSPRGGAGNTIYF. The CDR3 coding sequence is TGTGCCAGCAGCCCCCGAGGCGGGGCTGGAAACACCATATATTTT. The V gene is TRBV9, the J gene TRBJ1-3; no firm D call. Trimming cost V 4 bases and J 2 bases, with 13 bases left between them. Germline CDR1 SGDLS, CDR2 YYNGEE. The CDR3 runs 15 residues.